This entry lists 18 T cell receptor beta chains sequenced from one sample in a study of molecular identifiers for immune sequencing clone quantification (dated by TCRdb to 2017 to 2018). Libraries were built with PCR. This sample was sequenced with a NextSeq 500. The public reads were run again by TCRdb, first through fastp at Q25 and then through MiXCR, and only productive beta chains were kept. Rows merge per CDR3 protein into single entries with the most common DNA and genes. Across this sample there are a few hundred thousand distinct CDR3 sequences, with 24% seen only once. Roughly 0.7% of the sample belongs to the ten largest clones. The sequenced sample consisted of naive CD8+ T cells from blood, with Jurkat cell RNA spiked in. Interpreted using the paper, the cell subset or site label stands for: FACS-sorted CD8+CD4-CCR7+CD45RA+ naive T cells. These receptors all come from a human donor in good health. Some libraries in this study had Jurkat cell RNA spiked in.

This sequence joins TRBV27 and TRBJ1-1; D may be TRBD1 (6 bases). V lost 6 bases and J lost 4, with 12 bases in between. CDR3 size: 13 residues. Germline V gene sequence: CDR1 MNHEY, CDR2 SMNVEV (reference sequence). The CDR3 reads CASSDRFGTEAFF. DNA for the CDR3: TGTGCCAGCAGCGACAGGTTCGGCACTGAAGCTTTCTTT.

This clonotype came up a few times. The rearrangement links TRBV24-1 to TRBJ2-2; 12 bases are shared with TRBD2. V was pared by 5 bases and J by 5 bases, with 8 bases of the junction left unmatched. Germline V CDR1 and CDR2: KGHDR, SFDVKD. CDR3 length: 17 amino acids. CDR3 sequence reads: CATSGRSSGRATGELFF. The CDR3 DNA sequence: TGTGCCACCAGTGGCCGATCTAGCGGGAGGGCGACCGGGGAGCTGTTTTTT.

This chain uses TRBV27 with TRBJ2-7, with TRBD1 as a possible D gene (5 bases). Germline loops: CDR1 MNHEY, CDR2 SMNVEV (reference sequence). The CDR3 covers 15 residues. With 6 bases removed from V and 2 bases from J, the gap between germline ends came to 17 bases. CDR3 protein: CASSPELTETYEQYF. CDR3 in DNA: TGTGCCAGCAGCCCGGAATTGACAGAAACCTACGAGCAGTACTTC.

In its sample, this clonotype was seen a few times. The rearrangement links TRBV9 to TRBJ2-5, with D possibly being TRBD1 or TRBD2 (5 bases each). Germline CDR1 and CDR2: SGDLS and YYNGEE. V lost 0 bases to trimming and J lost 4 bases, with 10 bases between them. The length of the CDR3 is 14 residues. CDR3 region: CASSVAQGRETQYF. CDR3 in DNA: TGTGCCAGCAGCGTAGCTCAGGGACGAGAGACCCAGTACTTC.

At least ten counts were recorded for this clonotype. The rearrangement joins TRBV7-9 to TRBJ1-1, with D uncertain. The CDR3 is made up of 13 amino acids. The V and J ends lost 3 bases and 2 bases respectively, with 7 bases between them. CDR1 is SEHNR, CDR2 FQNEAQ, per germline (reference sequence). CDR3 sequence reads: CASSFHTNTEAFF. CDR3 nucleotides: TGTGCCAGCAGCTTTCACACAAACACTGAAGCTTTCTTT.

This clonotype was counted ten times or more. CDR3: CATRTGNQPQHF. CDR3 in DNA: TGTGCCACCCGGACCGGCAATCAGCCCCAGCATTTT. The chain uses TRBV28 and TRBJ1-5; D gene uncertain. Germline CDR1 is MDHEN and CDR2 is SYDVKM. The CDR3 consists of 12 residues. The V gene lost 10 bases and the J gene lost 2 bases, with 9 bases spanning the gap.

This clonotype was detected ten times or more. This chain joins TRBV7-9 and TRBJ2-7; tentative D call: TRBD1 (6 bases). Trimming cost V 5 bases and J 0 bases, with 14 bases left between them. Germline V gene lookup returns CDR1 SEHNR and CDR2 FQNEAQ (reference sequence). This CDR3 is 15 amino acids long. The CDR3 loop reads CASSPTTGSSYEQYF. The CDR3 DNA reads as TGTGCCAGCAGCCCGACGACAGGAAGCTCCTACGAGCAGTACTTC.

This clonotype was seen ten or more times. This chain's CDR3 is CASSPGVSGDSYEQYF. The CDR3 DNA follows: TGTGCCAGCAGCCCAGGAGTATCGGGGGATTCCTACGAGCAGTACTTC. J is TRBJ2-7 and V is TRBV9; TRBD2 might be the D (6 bases). The length of the CDR3 is 16 residues. Trimming removed 4 bases at V and 1 base at J, with 18 bases between. The V gene's germline CDR1 is SGDLS and CDR2 YYNGEE.

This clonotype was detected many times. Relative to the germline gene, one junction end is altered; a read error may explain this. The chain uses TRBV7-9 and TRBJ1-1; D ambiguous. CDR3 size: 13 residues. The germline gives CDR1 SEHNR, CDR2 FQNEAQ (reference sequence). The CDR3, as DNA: TGTGCCAGCAGATTAGGCTCGAACACTGAAGCTTTCTTT. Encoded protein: CASRLGSNTEAFF.

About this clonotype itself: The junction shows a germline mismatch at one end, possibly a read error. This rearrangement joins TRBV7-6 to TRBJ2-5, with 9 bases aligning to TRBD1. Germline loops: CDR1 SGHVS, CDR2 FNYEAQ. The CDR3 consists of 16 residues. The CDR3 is CASSPLLGQGKETQDF. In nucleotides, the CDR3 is TGTGCCAGCAGTCCTCTCTTGGGACAGGGAAAAGAGACCCAGGACTTC.

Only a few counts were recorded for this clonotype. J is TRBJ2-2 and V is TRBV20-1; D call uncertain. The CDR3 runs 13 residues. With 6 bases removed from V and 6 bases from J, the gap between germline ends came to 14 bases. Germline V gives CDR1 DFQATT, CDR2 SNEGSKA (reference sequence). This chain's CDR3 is CSAGYTSAGELFF. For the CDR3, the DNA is TGCAGTGCGGGTTACACCTCCGCCGGGGAGCTGTTTTTT.

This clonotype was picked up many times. In nucleotides, the CDR3 is TGTGCCAGCAGTTTGATTAGTGAAGCTTTCTTT. It specifies CASSLISEAFF. The chain employs TRBV12-3 or TRBV12-4 and TRBJ1-1, with no clear D. V was clipped by 3 bases and J by 7 bases, with 6 bases between them. This CDR3 spans 11 amino acids.

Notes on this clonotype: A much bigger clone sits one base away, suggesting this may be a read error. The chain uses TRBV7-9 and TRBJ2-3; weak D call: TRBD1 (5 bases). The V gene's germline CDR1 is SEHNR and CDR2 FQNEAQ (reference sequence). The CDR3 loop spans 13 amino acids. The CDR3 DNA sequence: TGTGCCAGCAGCTCTCCCAGGGCAGATACGCTGTATTTT. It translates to CASSSPRADTLYF.

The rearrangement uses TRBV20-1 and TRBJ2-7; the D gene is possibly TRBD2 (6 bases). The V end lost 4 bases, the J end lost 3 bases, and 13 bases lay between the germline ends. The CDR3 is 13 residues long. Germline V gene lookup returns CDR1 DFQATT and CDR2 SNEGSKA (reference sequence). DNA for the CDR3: TGCAGTGCTATGAAGCCGGACTACTACGAGCAGTACTTC. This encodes CSAMKPDYYEQYF.

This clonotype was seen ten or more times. The DNA for the CDR3 is TGCGCCAGCAGCCAAAGTGGGACAGGGGCTTTGTTCTTC. Translating it yields CASSQSGTGALFF. The chain has TRBV4-1 and TRBJ2-1; 10 bases align to TRBD1. The V segment lost 2 bases and the J segment 15 bases; nucleotides outside the gene matches: 7. Germline V lookup: CDR1 MGHRA, CDR2 YSYEKL. The CDR3 length is 13 residues.

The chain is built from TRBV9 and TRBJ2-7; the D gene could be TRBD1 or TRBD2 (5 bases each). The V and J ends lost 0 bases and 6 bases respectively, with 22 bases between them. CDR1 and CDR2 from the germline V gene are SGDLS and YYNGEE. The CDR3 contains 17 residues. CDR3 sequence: CASSVAGDPTLGGEQYF. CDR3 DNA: TGTGCCAGCAGCGTAGCTGGGGACCCTACCCTCGGCGGCGAGCAGTACTTC.

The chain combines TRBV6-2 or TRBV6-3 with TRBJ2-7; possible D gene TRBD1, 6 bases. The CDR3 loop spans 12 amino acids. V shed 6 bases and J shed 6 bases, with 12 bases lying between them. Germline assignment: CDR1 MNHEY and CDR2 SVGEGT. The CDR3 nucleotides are TGTGCCAGCAGATTCCCCAGGGGCGAGCAGTACTTC. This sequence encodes CASRFPRGEQYF.

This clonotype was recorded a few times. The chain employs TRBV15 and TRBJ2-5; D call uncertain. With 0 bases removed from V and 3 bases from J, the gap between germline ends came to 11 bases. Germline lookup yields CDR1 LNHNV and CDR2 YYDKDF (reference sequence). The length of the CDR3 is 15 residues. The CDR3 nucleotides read TGTGCCACCAGCAGAGATGGTCAAGGAGAAGAGACCCAGTACTTC. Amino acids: CATSRDGQGEETQYF. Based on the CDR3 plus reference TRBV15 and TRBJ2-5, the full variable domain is DAMVIQNPRYQVTQFGKPVTLSCSQTLNHNVMYWYQQKSSQAPKLLFHYYDKDFNNEADTPDNFQSRRPNTSFCFLDIRSPGLGDTAMYLCATSRDGQGEETQYFGPGTRLLVL.